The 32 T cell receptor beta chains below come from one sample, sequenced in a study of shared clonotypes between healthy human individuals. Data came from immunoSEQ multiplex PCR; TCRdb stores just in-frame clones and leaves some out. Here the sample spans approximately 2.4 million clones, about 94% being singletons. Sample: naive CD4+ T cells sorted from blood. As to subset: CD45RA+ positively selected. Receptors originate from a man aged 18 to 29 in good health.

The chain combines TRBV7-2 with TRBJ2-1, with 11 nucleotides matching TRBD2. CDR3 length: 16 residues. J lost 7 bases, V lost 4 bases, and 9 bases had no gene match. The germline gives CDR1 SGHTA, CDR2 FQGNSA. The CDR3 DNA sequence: TGTGCCAGCAGCTCCCAAGGGACTAGCGGTAATAATGAGCAGTTCTTC. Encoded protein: CASSSQGTSGNNEQFF.

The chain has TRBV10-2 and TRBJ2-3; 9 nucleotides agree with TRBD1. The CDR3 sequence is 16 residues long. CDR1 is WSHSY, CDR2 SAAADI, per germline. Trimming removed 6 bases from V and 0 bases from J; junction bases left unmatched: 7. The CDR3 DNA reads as TGCGCCAGCAGATCCACAGGGGGCTTCAGCACAGATACGCAGTATTTT. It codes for CASRSTGGFSTDTQYF.

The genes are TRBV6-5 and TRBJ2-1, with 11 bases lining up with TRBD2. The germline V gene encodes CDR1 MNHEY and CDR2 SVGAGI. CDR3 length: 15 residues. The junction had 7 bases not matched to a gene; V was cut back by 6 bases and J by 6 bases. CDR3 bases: TGTGCCAGCAGATCGACTAGCGGGATGGGCAATGAGCAGTTCTTC. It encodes CASRSTSGMGNEQFF.

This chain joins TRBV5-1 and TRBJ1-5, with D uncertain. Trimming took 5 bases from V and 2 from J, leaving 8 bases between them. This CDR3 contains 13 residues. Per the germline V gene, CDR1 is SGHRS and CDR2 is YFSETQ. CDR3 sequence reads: CASSERGNQPQHF. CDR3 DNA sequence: TGCGCCAGCAGTGAACGTGGCAATCAGCCCCAGCATTTT.

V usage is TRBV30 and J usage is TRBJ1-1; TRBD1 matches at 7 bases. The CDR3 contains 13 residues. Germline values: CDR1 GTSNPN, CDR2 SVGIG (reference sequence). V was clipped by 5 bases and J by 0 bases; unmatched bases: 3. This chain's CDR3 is CAWGGQMNTEAFF. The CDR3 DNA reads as TGTGCCTGGGGGGGACAGATGAACACTGAAGCTTTCTTT.

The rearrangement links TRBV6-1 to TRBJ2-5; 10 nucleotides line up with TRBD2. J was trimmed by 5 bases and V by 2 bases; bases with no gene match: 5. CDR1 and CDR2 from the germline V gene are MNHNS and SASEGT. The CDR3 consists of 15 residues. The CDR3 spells CASSEWGTSAETQYF. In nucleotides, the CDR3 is TGTGCCAGCAGTGAATGGGGGACTAGCGCCGAGACCCAGTACTTC.

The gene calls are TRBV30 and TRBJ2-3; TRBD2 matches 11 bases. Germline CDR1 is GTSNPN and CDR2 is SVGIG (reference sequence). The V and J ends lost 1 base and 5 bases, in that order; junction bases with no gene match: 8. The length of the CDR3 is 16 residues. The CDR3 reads CAWSEGSGGARDTQYF. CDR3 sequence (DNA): TGTGCCTGGAGTGAGGGTAGCGGGGGGGCTAGAGATACGCAGTATTTT.

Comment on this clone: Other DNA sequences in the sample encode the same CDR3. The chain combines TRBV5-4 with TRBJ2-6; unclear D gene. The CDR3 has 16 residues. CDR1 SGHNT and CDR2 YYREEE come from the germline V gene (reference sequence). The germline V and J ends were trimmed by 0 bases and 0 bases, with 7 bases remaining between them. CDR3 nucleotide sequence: TGTGCCAGCAGCTTGGGTAGTTCCTCTGGGGCCAACGTCCTGACTTTC. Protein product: CASSLGSSSGANVLTF.

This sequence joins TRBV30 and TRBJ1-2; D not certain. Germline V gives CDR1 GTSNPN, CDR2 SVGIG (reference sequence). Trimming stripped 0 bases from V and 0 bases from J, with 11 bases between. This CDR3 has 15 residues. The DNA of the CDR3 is TGTGCCTGGAGTGTAAGGCGGACCACTAACTATGGCTACACCTTC. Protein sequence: CAWSVRRTTNYGYTF.

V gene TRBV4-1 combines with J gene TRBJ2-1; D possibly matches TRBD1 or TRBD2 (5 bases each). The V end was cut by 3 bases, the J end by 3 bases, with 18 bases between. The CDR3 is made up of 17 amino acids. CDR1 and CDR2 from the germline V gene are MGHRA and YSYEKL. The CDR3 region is CASSQDSGSSNYNEQFF. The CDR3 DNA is TGCGCCAGCAGCCAGGACTCAGGGTCTAGCAACTACAATGAGCAGTTCTTC.

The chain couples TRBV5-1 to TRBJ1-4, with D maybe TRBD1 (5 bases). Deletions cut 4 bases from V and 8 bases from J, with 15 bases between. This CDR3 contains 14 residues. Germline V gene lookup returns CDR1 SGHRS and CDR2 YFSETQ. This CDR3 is CASSTGTDGEKLFF. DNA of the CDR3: TGCGCCAGCAGCACGGGGACCGACGGGGAAAAACTGTTTTTT.

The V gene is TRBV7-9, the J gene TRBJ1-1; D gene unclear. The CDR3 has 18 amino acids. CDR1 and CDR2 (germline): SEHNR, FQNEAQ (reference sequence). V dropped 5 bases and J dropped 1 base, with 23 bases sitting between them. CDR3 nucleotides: TGTGCCAGCAGCCTGGGAGGGCTAGGCTTCCCAGCGAACACTGAAGCTTTCTTT. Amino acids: CASSLGGLGFPANTEAFF.

The CDR3 loop is CASSNPGGSSYEQYF. CDR3 bases: TGTGCCAGCAGCAACCCGGGGGGGAGCTCCTACGAGCAGTACTTC. The gene calls are TRBV6-6 and TRBJ2-7, with 8 bases fitting TRBD2. With 6 bases clipped from V and 0 bases from J, the junction kept 7 bases outside the gene matches. Germline CDR1 reads MNHNY; CDR2 reads SVGAGI (reference sequence). CDR3 length: 15 amino acids.

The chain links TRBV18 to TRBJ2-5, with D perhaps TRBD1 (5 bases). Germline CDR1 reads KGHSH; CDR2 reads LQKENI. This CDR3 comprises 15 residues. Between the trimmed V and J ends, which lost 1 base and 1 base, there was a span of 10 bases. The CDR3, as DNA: TGTGCCAGCTCACCACAGGGGAAAACCCAAGAGACCCAGTACTTC. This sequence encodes CASSPQGKTQETQYF.

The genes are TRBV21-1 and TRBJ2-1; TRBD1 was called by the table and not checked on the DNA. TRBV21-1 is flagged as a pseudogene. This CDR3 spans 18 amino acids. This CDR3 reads CASSKVNQTGGRDDEQFF. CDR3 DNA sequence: TGTGCCAGCAGCAAAGTAAACCAGACAGGGGGCCGTGACGATGAGCAGTTCTTC.

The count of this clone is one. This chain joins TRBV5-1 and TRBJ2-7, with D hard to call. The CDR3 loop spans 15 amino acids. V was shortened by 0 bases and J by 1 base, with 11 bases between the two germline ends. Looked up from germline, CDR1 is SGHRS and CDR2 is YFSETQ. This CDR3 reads CASSLEVAGSYEQYF. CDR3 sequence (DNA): TGCGCCAGCAGCTTGGAGGTTGCAGGATCCTACGAGCAGTACTTC.

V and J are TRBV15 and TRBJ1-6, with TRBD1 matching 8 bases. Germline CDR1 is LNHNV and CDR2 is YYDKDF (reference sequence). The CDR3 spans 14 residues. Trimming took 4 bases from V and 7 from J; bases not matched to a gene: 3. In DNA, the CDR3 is TGTGCCACCAGCACGGGACAGGAGAATTCACCCCTCCACTTT. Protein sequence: CATSTGQENSPLHF.

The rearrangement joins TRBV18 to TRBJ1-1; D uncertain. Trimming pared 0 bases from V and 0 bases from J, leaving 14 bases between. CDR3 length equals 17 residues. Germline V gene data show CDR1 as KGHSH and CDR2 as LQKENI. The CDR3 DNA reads TGTGCCAGCTCACCACCGGTGGCAGGTAGGATGAACACTGAAGCTTTCTTT. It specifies CASSPPVAGRMNTEAFF. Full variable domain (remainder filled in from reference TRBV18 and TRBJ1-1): NAGVMQNPRHLVRRRGQEARLRCSPMKGHSHVYWYRQLPEEGLKFMVYLQKENIIDESGMPKERFSAEFPKEGPSILRIQQVVRGDSAAYFCASSPPVAGRMNTEAFFGQGTRLTVV.

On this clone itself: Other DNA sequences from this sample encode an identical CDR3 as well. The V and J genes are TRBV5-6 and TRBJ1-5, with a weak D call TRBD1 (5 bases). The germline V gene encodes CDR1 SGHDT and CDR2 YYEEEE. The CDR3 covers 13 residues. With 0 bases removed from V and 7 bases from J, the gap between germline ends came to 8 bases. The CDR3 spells CASSLGGDQPQHF. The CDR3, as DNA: TGTGCCAGCAGCTTGGGAGGGGACCAGCCCCAGCATTTT.

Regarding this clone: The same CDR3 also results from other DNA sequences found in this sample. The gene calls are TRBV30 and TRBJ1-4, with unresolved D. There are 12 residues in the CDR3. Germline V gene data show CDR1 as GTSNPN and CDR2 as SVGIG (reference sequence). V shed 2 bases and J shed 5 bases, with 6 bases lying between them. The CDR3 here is CAWSTRNEKLFF. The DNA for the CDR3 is TGTGCCTGGAGTACAAGAAATGAAAAACTGTTTTTT.

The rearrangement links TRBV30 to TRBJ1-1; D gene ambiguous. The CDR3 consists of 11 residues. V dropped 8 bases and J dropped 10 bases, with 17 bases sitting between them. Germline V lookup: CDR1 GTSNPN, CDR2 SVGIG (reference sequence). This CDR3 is CAGRAPRGAFF. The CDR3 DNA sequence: TGTGCCGGCCGGGCCCCCCGGGGAGCTTTCTTT.

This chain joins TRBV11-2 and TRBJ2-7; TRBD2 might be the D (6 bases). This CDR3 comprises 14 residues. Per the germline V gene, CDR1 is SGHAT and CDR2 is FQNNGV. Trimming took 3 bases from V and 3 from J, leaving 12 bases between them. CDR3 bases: TGTGCCAGCAGCTTGGAGGGGCTAGGCTACGAGCAGTACTTC. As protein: CASSLEGLGYEQYF.

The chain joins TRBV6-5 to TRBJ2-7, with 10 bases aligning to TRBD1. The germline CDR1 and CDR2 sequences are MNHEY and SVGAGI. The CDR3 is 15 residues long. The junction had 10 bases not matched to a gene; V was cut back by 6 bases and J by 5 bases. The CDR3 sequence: CASRGVGTGAHEQYF. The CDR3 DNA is TGTGCCAGCAGGGGGGTTGGGACAGGGGCCCACGAGCAGTACTTC.

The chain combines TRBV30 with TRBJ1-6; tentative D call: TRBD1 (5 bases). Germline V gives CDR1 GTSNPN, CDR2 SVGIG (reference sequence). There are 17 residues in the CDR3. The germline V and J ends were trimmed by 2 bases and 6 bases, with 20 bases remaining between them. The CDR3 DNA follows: TGTGCCTGGAGTCGGGGGATTAGTGGACGGCTTAATTCACCCCTCCACTTT. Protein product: CAWSRGISGRLNSPLHF.

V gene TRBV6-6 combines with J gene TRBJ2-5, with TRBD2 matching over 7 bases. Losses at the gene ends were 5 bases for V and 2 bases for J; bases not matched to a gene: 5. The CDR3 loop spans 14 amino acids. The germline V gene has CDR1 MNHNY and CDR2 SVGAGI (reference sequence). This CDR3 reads CASSQTSAQETQYF. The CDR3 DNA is TGTGCCAGCAGTCAAACTAGCGCTCAAGAGACCCAGTACTTC.

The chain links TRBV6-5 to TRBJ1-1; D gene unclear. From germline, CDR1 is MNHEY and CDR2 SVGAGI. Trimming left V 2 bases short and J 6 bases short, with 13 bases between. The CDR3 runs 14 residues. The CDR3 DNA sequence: TGTGCCAGCAGTTACAGCGGGTTCGGCGCTGAAGCTTTCTTT. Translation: CASSYSGFGAEAFF.

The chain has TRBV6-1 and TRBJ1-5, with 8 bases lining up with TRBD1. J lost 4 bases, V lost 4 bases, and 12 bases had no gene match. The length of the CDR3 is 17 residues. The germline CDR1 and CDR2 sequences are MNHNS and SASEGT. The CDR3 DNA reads TGTGCCAGCAGTGCCTCACCCGGGACAGGATCTAATCAGCCCCAGCATTTT. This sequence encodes CASSASPGTGSNQPQHF.

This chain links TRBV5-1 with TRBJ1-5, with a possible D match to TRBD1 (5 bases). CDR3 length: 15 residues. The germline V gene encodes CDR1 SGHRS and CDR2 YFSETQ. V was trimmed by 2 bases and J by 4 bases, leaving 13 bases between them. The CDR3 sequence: CASSLDAGWNQPQHF. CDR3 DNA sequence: TGCGCCAGCAGCTTAGATGCAGGGTGGAATCAGCCCCAGCATTTT. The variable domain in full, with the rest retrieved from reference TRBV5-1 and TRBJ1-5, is KAGVTQTPRYLIKTRGQQVTLSCSPISGHRSVSWYQQTPGQGLQFLFEYFSETQRNKGNFPGRFSGRQFSNSRSEMNVSTLELGDSALYLCASSLDAGWNQPQHFGDGTRLSIL.

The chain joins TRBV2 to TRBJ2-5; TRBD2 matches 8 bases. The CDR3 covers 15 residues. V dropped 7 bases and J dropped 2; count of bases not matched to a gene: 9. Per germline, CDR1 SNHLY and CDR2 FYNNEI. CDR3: CASIGSTSGQETQYF. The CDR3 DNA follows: TGTGCCAGCATCGGCTCTACTAGCGGACAAGAGACCCAGTACTTC.

CDR3 DNA: TGTGCCAGCAGGGTCTTGAGGGGGCGCCGAGGGGAGCTGTTTTTT. Encoded protein: CASRVLRGRRGELFF. The genes are TRBV11-2 and TRBJ2-2; TRBD1 matches 7 bases. The V gene end was trimmed by 6 bases and the J gene end by 8 bases; junction bases not matched to a gene: 12. The CDR3 consists of 15 residues. Looked up from germline, CDR1 is SGHAT and CDR2 is FQNNGV.

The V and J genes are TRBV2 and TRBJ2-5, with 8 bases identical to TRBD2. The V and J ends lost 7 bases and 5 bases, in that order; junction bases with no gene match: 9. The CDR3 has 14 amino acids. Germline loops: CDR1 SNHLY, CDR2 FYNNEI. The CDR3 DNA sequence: TGTGCCAGCACCGGGACTAGTGATCAGGAGACCCAGTACTTC. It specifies CASTGTSDQETQYF. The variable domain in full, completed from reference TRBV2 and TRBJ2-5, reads EPEVTQTPSHQVTQMGQEVILRCVPISNHLYFYWYRQILGQKVEFLVSFYNNEISEKSEIFDDQFSVERPDGSNFTLKIRSTKLEDSAMYFCASTGTSDQETQYFGPGTRLLVL.

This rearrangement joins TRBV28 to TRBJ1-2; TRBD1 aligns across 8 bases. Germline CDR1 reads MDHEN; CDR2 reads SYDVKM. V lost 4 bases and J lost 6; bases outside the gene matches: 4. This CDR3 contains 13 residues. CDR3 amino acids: CASSSQGANGYTF. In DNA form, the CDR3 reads TGTGCCAGCAGTTCTCAGGGGGCGAATGGCTACACCTTC.